This T cell receptor (beta chain) was profiled in a study of T cells in localized non-small cell lung cancer. The study's findings and limits: Adjacent uninvolved lung tissue had the highest T cell clonality, exceeding tumor. Adjacent lung exhibited a median of approximately 59 among the 100 most abundant tumor clones.

This clone was found once. Antigen specificity is unknown. The likely explanation is a read error, given a far larger clone one base away. Only in-frame clones appear in the TCRdb table, and some are missing; sequencing was by immunoSEQ multiplex PCR. Here the sample spans under 35,000 clones, around 90% being singletons. The sample was peripheral blood mononuclear cells, taken before any cancer treatment. The source is a female donor at least 60 years old with stage II lung adenocarcinoma.

The CDR3 here is CASSLVTNTEAFF. The CDR3 DNA reads as TGTGCCAGCAGCTTAGTGACGAACACTGAAGCTTTCTTT. The V call is TRBV7-2, the J call TRBJ1-1; D gene uncertain. The V end lost 1 base, the J end lost 1 base, and 4 bases lay between the germline ends. Per the germline V gene, CDR1 is SGHTA and CDR2 is FQGNSA. There are 13 residues in the CDR3.